This T cell receptor beta chain comes out of a study of shared clonotypes between healthy human individuals (dated by TCRdb to 2020 to 2021). Broadly, across the study: The cohort included three men and a couple of women between 18 and 49 years of age. For each donor, three plates each were used for CD4 naive and CD4 memory, two plates were used for CD8 naive, and one plate was used for CD8 memory. To increase sequencing depth and limit assay-specific biases, different laboratories used diverse techniques to prepare libraries and sequence TCR repertoires. To estimate repertoire size and how much clonotype sharing occurs between individuals, the study deeply sequenced the blood TCR repertoires of 5 or 6 healthy adults. Between about 0.85 and 9.5 billion PBMCs per donor were obtained by leukapheresis. Summary of the overall study and its limitations: When four donors were compared, the shared fraction of clonotypes was about 5% for naive CD4, more than 3% for naive CD8, 2.3% for memory CD4, and 0.35% to 0.4% for memory CD8. Sampling was restricted to blood, and TCR repertoires in tissues likely differ from the TCR repertoires found in blood. Incomplete sequencing was indicated by rarefaction of sorted-subset datasets, despite the large sequencing depth. Pairwise subsampling led to the expectation that sequencing depth would affect the degree of clonotype sharing among donors. Estimated clonotype richness was generally larger for naive than for memory subsets. The genetic and exposure-history diversity represented was limited by the small number of donors. Higher generation probabilities were observed for clonotypes shared by all four sorted-subset donors than for non-shared clonotypes.

CD8 naive samples were obtained by positive selection for CCR7 among CD45RO-negative cells, yielding a CD45RA+CCR7+ population from which TemRA cells were excluded. The donors were healthy, HIV-negative adults who had no recently reported acute infections or vaccinations. All donors were Caucasian adults living in Nashville, Tennessee, USA. Blood was collected by leukapheresis, and PBMCs were isolated by Ficoll-Histopaque density gradient centrifugation and then cryopreserved in liquid nitrogen vapor phase. Analytical flow cytometry was used to check the purity and quantity of each magnetically sorted T cell population. From each sorted fraction, genomic DNA was isolated and quantified by UV absorbance on a Nanodrop 2000c. Using the deep immunoSEQ assay, multiplex PCR amplified TCR CDR3 regions from genomic DNA. For each cell subset, the extracted genomic DNA was distributed evenly across all wells of several immunoSEQ 96-well plates, and each plate served as one replicate. For sorted subsets, each replicate PCR was loaded with approximately 200 ng genomic DNA, equivalent to approximately 33,000 T cell genomes. Purified libraries were quantified with a Qubit 3.0 fluorometer, sized on a Bioanalyzer 2100, and re-quantified with the KAPA Library Quantification kit. Every immunoSEQ 96-well plate was sequenced on a dedicated single-read 150-cycle Illumina NextSeq 550 flow cell. On the study's bioinformatics: The immunoSEQ output contained only junctional sequences without quality scores, so filtering could not match that applied to full-length reads. Sequences were annotated with PyIR, a Python wrapper for IgBLAST v1.9, and V/J genes and CDR3 were assigned using IMGT germline references. Any read was removed if the V/J assignment was weak (E-value above 1e-6), the CDR3 was missing, or the read contained stop codons, out-of-frame junctions, or ambiguous translated residues. A V3J clonotype was defined by an identical inferred V gene, J gene, and CDR3 amino acid sequence. To compute the percentage overlap between repertoires, the number of shared unique clonotypes was divided by the size of the smaller repertoire. Three approaches were used to assess repertoire richness: RTK rarefaction, the Chao1 estimator, and Recon v2.1 estimates of unobserved clonotypes. OLGA was used to compute generation probabilities for all TCRbeta clonotypes that the gDNA method yielded from a handful of donors. This is the immuneACCESS table as TCRdb keeps it, with only in-frame sequences that have V and J called. A part of the clones is gone; compared with another copy, unresolved V genes explain less than half, and the rest is unexplained. The D gene and trimming were derived from the DNA, and the V and J assignments and clone size from that table. The sample data list around 2.1 million clones, and approximately 94% of these were observed just once. Around 1.7% of the sample comes from the top ten.

For CDR1 and CDR2, the germline V gene (reference sequence) lists GTSNPN and SVGIG. The CDR3 goes from the cysteine to the phenylalanine over 15 residues. CDR3 DNA is the only sequence kept; it has 45 bases, read in frame from the first base. V gives up 0 bases and J gives up 5 bases, and the segment between their germline ends measures 14 bases. Turning to this clone: The clone's antigen remains unknown. Nothing much larger sits one base from this clone, and base qualities are not available.

The TCR was taken from a young man in good health. Some clones in this sample may be carry-over from other donors' samples. The rearranged chain carries TRBV30 and TRBJ2-1; the D gene could be TRBD1 or TRBD2, each one agreeing over 5 bases. Specimen: naive CD8+ T cells from PBMCs. According to the study, the label for this sample's cell subset or site signals: CD45RA+CCR7+. The DNA sequence follows: TGTGCCTGGAGTGTATTTAGGGACCGTCACAATGAGCAGTTCTTC. This codes for CAWSVFRDRHNEQFF. The full variable domain, with segments outside the CDR3 supplied by the reference TRBV30 and TRBJ2-1 proteins, appears as SQTIHQWPATLVQPVGSPLSLECTVEGTSNPNLYWYRQAAGRGLQLLFYSVGIGQISSEVPQNLSASRPQDRQFILSSKKLLLSDSGFYLCAWSVFRDRHNEQFFGPGTRLTVL.